Listed here are 7 T cell receptor beta chains from one sample, sequenced in a study of cytomegalovirus exposure and HLA in healthy donors. 60 Vbeta and 13 Jbeta primers were used in PCR. TCRdb's table, derived via immunoSEQ multiplex PCR, lists solely in-frame clones and lacks some. The repertoire shows roughly 200,000 clones; the top ten hold 6.5%. Sequencing input: PBMCs. The receptors stem from a man in his thirties or forties in good health and CMV-seronegative.

CDR3 DNA: TGTGCCAGCAGCCAGGCGGGACAGGGGCGCGGGGCCCACGAGCAGTACTTC. Translated: CASSQAGQGRGAHEQYF. The chain couples TRBV7-9 to TRBJ2-7; 10 bases map to TRBD1. Trimming at V came to 5 bases and at J to 5 bases, leaving 15 bases not matched to a gene. CDR1 and CDR2 from the germline V gene are SEHNR and FQNEAQ (reference sequence). The CDR3 has 17 residues.

The chain uses TRBV2 and TRBJ1-1, with D unclear. Per germline, CDR1 SNHLY and CDR2 FYNNEI. Trimming removed 6 bases at V and 6 bases at J, with 8 bases between. This CDR3 has 11 residues. CDR3 sequence (DNA): TGTGCCAGCAGGAGTGGGCCTGAAGCTTTCTTT. Residues: CASRSGPEAFF.

The chain recombines TRBV28 with TRBJ1-1; tentatively, D is TRBD1 (5 bases). V was pared by 4 bases and J by 1 base, with 13 bases between. The CDR3 extends over 15 amino acids. CDR1 and CDR2 (germline): MDHEN, SYDVKM. In DNA form, the CDR3 reads TGTGCCAGCAGTTCGAAGAGGAGGGGGAACACTGAAGCTTTCTTT. Encoded protein: CASSSKRRGNTEAFF. Drawing the rest from reference TRBV28 and TRBJ1-1, the complete variable domain is DVKVTQSSRYLVKRTGEKVFLECVQDMDHENMFWYRQDPGLGLRLIYFSYDVKMKEKGDIPEGYSVSREKKERFSLILESASTNQTSMYLCASSSKRRGNTEAFFGQGTRLTVV.

J is TRBJ2-7 and V is TRBV28; 12 positions match TRBD2. The ends lost 0 bases at V and 5 bases at J; junction bases unmatched: 11. Germline assignment: CDR1 MDHEN and CDR2 SYDVKM. The CDR3 contains 18 residues. The CDR3: CASSLWDLAGGPGNEQYF. The CDR3 DNA reads TGTGCCAGCAGTTTATGGGACCTAGCGGGAGGGCCGGGCAACGAGCAGTACTTC.

The rearrangement links TRBV6-5 to TRBJ1-2, with TRBD1 as a possible D gene (5 bases). The V end was cut by 2 bases, the J end by 0 bases, with 10 bases between. This CDR3 has 15 amino acids. CDR1 MNHEY and CDR2 SVGAGI come from the germline V gene. The CDR3 reads CASSYGGTTNYGYTF. CDR3 DNA sequence: TGTGCCAGCAGTTACGGCGGGACGACTAACTATGGCTACACCTTC.

The chain links TRBV27 to TRBJ2-1, with 12 bases that match TRBD2. This CDR3 spans 15 amino acids. The V gene's germline CDR1 is MNHEY and CDR2 SMNVEV (reference sequence). Trimming cost V 10 bases and J 8 bases; bases outside gene matches: 12. This CDR3 reads CATTMTSGGGDEQFF. CDR3 bases: TGTGCCACCACCATGACTAGCGGGGGCGGGGATGAGCAGTTCTTC.

The genes are TRBV27 and TRBJ2-7, with TRBD2 matching over 10 bases. This CDR3 contains 15 residues. The V gene's germline CDR1 is MNHEY and CDR2 SMNVEV (reference sequence). Trimming at V came to 4 bases and at J to 2 bases, leaving 5 bases not matched to a gene. The CDR3 region is CASSSPSGGTYEQYF. CDR3 bases: TGTGCCAGCAGTTCACCTAGCGGGGGCACCTACGAGCAGTACTTC.